Listed here are 21 T cell receptor beta chains from one sample, sequenced in a study of blood T cell repertoires in COVID-19. Clones were sequenced by immunoSEQ multiplex PCR, and TCRdb holds only the in-frame ones, with some missing. The sample carries about 180,000 clones, 70% to 90% recorded once. The material sequenced was peripheral blood. Receptors were obtained from a woman in her fifties or sixties with COVID-19, enrolled during active disease.

This sequence joins TRBV2 and TRBJ1-1; perhaps TRBD1 as D (6 bases). Germline CDR1 SNHLY, CDR2 FYNNEI. This CDR3 spans 12 amino acids. V was clipped by 6 bases and J by 7 bases, with 12 bases between them. The CDR3 loop reads CASRITGSEAFF. CDR3 nucleotides: TGTGCCAGCAGAATTACAGGGAGTGAAGCTTTCTTT.

The chain combines TRBV18 with TRBJ1-6; the match to TRBD1 covers 12 bases. The CDR3 length is 17 residues. V lost 2 bases and J lost 7; bases outside the gene matches: 6. Germline V CDR1 and CDR2: KGHSH, LQKENI. CDR3 residues: CASSPGTGGTRNSPLHF. CDR3 coding DNA: TGTGCCAGCTCACCAGGGACAGGGGGCACTAGGAATTCACCCCTCCACTTT.

In DNA, the CDR3 is TGTGCCAGCAGTTCCGGGACAGGGATCGGCGAGCAGTACTTC. Protein sequence: CASSSGTGIGEQYF. The V call is TRBV28, the J call TRBJ2-7, with 9 bases aligning to TRBD1. The CDR3 consists of 14 residues. With 4 bases clipped from V and 6 bases from J, the junction kept 7 bases outside the gene matches. From germline, CDR1 is MDHEN and CDR2 SYDVKM.

The chain carries TRBV7-3 and TRBJ2-3, with 12 positions matching TRBD2. V lost 5 bases to trimming and J lost 6 bases; unmatched junction nucleotides: 6. Germline loops: CDR1 SGHTA, CDR2 FQGTGA. This CDR3 has 15 amino acids. The CDR3 loop reads CASSTTSGGFDTQYF. The DNA for the CDR3 is TGTGCCAGCAGCACGACTAGCGGGGGTTTCGATACGCAGTATTTT.

V and J are TRBV7-2 and TRBJ2-1; tentative D call: TRBD1 (5 bases). V dropped 5 bases and J dropped 0 bases, with 8 bases sitting between them. CDR1 and CDR2 from the germline V gene are SGHTA and FQGNSA. This CDR3 contains 14 residues. CDR3 bases: TGTGCCAGCAGCGACAGATCCTCCTACAATGAGCAGTTCTTC. Its translation: CASSDRSSYNEQFF.

The chain joins TRBV4-1 to TRBJ1-1; D gene ambiguous. Germline values: CDR1 MGHRA, CDR2 YSYEKL. The CDR3 sequence is 14 residues long. Trimming shortened V by 3 bases and J by 6 bases, and 14 bases separated the two germline ends. In DNA, the CDR3 is TGCGCCAGCAGCCATCCTCCTCGCGGGCCTGAAGCTTTCTTT. This codes for CASSHPPRGPEAFF.

This clone was recorded a few times. V is TRBV4-3 and J is TRBJ1-6, with no clear D. Per germline, CDR1 LGHNA and CDR2 YSLEER. The CDR3 runs to 15 residues. Trimming stripped 0 bases from V and 7 bases from J, with 10 bases between. The chain's CDR3 is CASSQEEGRNSPLHF. The CDR3 DNA sequence: TGCGCCAGCAGCCAAGAGGAGGGCCGGAATTCACCCCTCCACTTT.

This clone showed up just a few times. The V call is TRBV28, the J call TRBJ2-7, with 8 bases matching TRBD1. Trimming cost V 9 bases and J 6 bases; bases outside gene matches: 13. This CDR3 has 14 amino acids. Looked up from germline, CDR1 is MDHEN and CDR2 is SYDVKM. DNA of the CDR3: TGTGCCAGTGACTCCGGGACAGGTCACCTCGAGCAGTACTTC. Encoded protein: CASDSGTGHLEQYF.

The V call is TRBV5-1, the J call TRBJ1-6; TRBD1 is a possible D gene (5 bases). Germline CDR1 SGHRS, CDR2 YFSETQ. Trimming pared 1 base from V and 10 bases from J, leaving 21 bases between. The CDR3 is 17 amino acids. The CDR3, as DNA: TGCGCCAGCAGCTTGCTAACCTCAGGGTTTGATAGATCACCCCTCCACTTT. This sequence encodes CASSLLTSGFDRSPLHF.

The chain employs TRBV19 and TRBJ2-7; the match to TRBD1 covers 9 bases. Germline V gene sequence: CDR1 LNHDA, CDR2 SQIVND (reference sequence). The CDR3 totals 13 residues. Germline trimming cut 5 bases from V and 7 bases from J; bases unmatched to any gene: 6. The CDR3 DNA reads as TGTGCCAGTAGTGAACAGGGGGCGAGGGAGCAGTACTTC. Its translation is CASSEQGAREQYF.

The chain combines TRBV28 with TRBJ1-2; D remains ambiguous. Germline CDR1 is MDHEN and CDR2 is SYDVKM. CDR3 size: 12 residues. The V gene lost 6 bases and the J gene lost 1 base, with 6 bases spanning the gap. CDR3 sequence: CASRAVNYGYTF. The CDR3 DNA is TGTGCCAGCAGGGCGGTTAACTATGGCTACACCTTC.

V is TRBV2 and J is TRBJ2-5; D is unclear. This CDR3 spans 12 amino acids. V was shortened by 2 bases and J by 8 bases, with 9 bases between the two germline ends. The V gene's germline CDR1 is SNHLY and CDR2 FYNNEI. The CDR3 here is CASSEMGSTQYF. CDR3 nucleotides: TGTGCCAGCAGTGAAATGGGTAGCACCCAGTACTTC.

This clone was counted a single time. V usage is TRBV19 and J usage is TRBJ1-5, with a possible D match to TRBD1 (5 bases). The CDR3 is made up of 13 amino acids. V lost 6 bases and J 3 bases, leaving 9 bases between the germline ends. Germline CDR1 LNHDA, CDR2 SQIVND (reference sequence). CDR3 bases: TGTGCCAGTAGGGCGGGGCCCAATCAGCCCCAGCATTTT. It yields the protein CASRAGPNQPQHF.

This clone has only one observation. The chain employs TRBV7-3 and TRBJ2-1, with TRBD1 matching over 8 bases. CDR1 is SGHTA and CDR2 is FQGTGA in the germline V gene. CDR3 length: 16 residues. The J segment lost 7 bases and the V segment lost 5 bases, leaving 13 bases of the junction unmatched. CDR3 loop: CASSPSAGQGVNEQFF. Written as DNA, the CDR3 is TGTGCCAGCAGCCCAAGTGCCGGACAGGGTGTGAATGAGCAGTTCTTC. The variable domain in full, completed from reference TRBV7-3 and TRBJ2-1, reads GAGVSQTPSNKVTEKGKYVELRCDPISGHTALYWYRQSLGQGPEFLIYFQGTGAADDSGLPNDRFFAVRPEGSVSTLKIQRTERGDSAVYLCASSPSAGQGVNEQFFGPGTRLTVL.

V and J are TRBV14 and TRBJ1-2, with 7 positions matching TRBD1. Trimming removed 4 bases from V and 7 bases from J; junction bases left unmatched: 6. This CDR3 spans 13 amino acids. Per the germline V gene, CDR1 is SGHDN and CDR2 is FVKESK. The CDR3 region has the DNA TGTGCCAGCAGCCCACAACAGGGGAGTGGCTACACCTTC. Translating it yields CASSPQQGSGYTF.

The rearrangement uses TRBV7-9 and TRBJ2-4, with TRBD1 matching 11 bases. The CDR3 totals 18 residues. The J segment lost 3 bases and the V segment lost 5 bases, leaving 12 bases of the junction unmatched. CDR1 is SEHNR and CDR2 is FQNEAQ in the germline V gene (reference sequence). The CDR3 region has the DNA TGTGCCAGCAGCCCGCCGATCCGGACAGGGGGCGTCAAAAACATTCAGTACTTC. Encoded protein: CASSPPIRTGGVKNIQYF.

This sequence joins TRBV5-4 and TRBJ1-6, with D unclear. V was trimmed by 0 bases and J by 5 bases, leaving 12 bases between them. Looked up from germline, CDR1 is SGHNT and CDR2 is YYREEE (reference sequence). This CDR3 has 16 residues. CDR3 amino acids: CASSLGPLLDNSPLHF. Here the CDR3 DNA reads TGTGCCAGCAGCTTGGGTCCCCTGCTAGATAATTCACCCCTCCACTTT.

This chain connects TRBV2 to TRBJ1-5, with D possibly being TRBD1 (6 bases). Per germline, CDR1 SNHLY and CDR2 FYNNEI. There are 17 residues in the CDR3. The germline V and J ends were trimmed by 2 bases and 0 bases, with 14 bases remaining between them. The CDR3 region is CASSEPGQTDSNQPQHF. Here the CDR3 DNA reads TGTGCCAGCAGTGAACCGGGACAAACCGATAGCAATCAGCCCCAGCATTTT.

CDR3: CASSLGGLATDTQYF. CDR3 sequence (DNA): TGCGCCAGCAGCTTGGGGGGACTAGCGACAGATACGCAGTATTTT. The chain is built from TRBV5-1 and TRBJ2-3; 10 positions match TRBD2. Germline-derived CDR1 and CDR2 are SGHRS and YFSETQ. After removal of 0 bases from V and 3 bases from J, the junction contained 1 base not matched to a gene. The CDR3 is 15 amino acids.

The CDR3 reads CASSYPLDGSGGGEQFF. Written as DNA, the CDR3 is TGTGCCAGCAGCTACCCATTAGATGGTAGCGGGGGAGGCGAGCAGTTCTTC. V gene TRBV7-3 combines with J gene TRBJ2-1; 9 bases line up with TRBD2. Germline CDR1 and CDR2: SGHTA and FQGTGA. With 4 bases clipped from V and 10 bases from J, the junction kept 17 bases outside the gene matches. CDR3 length equals 17 residues.

The V call is TRBV2, the J call TRBJ2-7, with 7 bases that match TRBD1. V shed 6 bases, J shed 2 bases, and the junction held 7 bases outside the gene matches. The V gene's germline CDR1 is SNHLY and CDR2 FYNNEI. CDR3 length: 14 residues. The CDR3 DNA reads as TGTGCCAGCAGCCCGACAGGGCCCGCCTACGAGCAGTACTTC. This translates into CASSPTGPAYEQYF.